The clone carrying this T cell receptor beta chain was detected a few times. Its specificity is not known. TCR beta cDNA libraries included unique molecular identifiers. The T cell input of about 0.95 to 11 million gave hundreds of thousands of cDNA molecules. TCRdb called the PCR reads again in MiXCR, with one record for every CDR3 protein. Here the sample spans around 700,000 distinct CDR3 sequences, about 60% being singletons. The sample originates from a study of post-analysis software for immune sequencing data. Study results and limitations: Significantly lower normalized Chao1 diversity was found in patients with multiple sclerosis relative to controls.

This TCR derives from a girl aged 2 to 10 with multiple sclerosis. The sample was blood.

Written as DNA, the CDR3 is TGTGCCAGCAGTCCTCTAGCGGGGGAAGCCTACGAGCAGTACTTC. Translating gives CASSPLAGEAYEQYF. The chain employs TRBV27 and TRBJ2-5; 10 bases fit TRBD2. The assigned J gene may be wrong: the sequence end matches TRBJ2-7 better. The germline V gene has CDR1 MNHEY and CDR2 SMNVEV (reference sequence). This CDR3 is built from 15 residues.